This TCR beta chain was found in a study of T cell repertoires in cytomegalovirus infection. The table lists this clonotype with a few counts. The antigen is undetermined. MiXCR, applied by TCRdb to the reads, yields one record per CDR3 protein. The table includes 830,000 or so distinct CDR3 sequences, roughly 33% detected once. Deletions cut 0 bases from V and 0 bases from J, with 9 bases between. The CDR3 sequence is 16 residues long. Germline V gene data show CDR1 as SGHDN and CDR2 as FVKESK. The clonotype was recovered from a human donor in good health (CMV status not recorded). Some clones in this sample may be carry-over from other donors' samples. Sample: cultured CD8+ T cells from PBMCs, taken from culture after CMV antigen stimulation. The chain carries TRBV14 and TRBJ1-3; no clear D gene. The CDR3 region is CASSQDIVFSGNTIYF. The CDR3, as DNA: TGTGCCAGCAGCCAAGATATAGTCTTCTCTGGAAACACCATATATTTT.